This paragraph reports one TCR beta chain. These data originate in a study of shared clonotypes between healthy human individuals. Overall study context: For every donor, three CD4 naive, three CD4 memory, two CD8 naive and one CD8 memory plates were used.

Clones were sequenced by immunoSEQ multiplex PCR, and TCRdb holds only the in-frame ones, with some missing. There are roughly 1,100,000 clones in the sample; around four fifths occur only once, and about 1.5% lies in the top ten. Donors comprised healthy HIV-negative adults lacking recent acute infections or vaccinations. Looked up from germline, CDR1 is SGHTA and CDR2 is FQGNSA. Trimming left V 0 bases short and J 9 bases short, with 12 bases between. The CDR3 has 15 amino acids. V and J are TRBV7-2 and TRBJ1-6; no definite D call. The TCR comes from a man aged 18 to 35 in good health. The source material was memory CD4+ T cells sorted from blood. As to subset: CD45RA-negative fraction. CDR3 nucleotides: TGTGCCAGCAGCTTAGCCGGGCCTTTGGGTTCACCCCTCCACTTT. The encoded protein is CASSLAGPLGSPLHF. The full variable domain, in which reference TRBV7-2 and TRBJ1-6 provide the parts outside the CDR3, is GAGVSQSPSNKVTEKGKDVELRCDPISGHTALYWYRQSLGQGLEFLIYFQGNSAPDKSGLPSDRFSAERTGGSVSTLTIQRTQQEDSAVYLCASSLAGPLGSPLHFGNGTRLTVT.